This TCR beta chain appears in the sequencing data of a study of T cells in Graves' hyperthyroidism and ophthalmopathy. Patients aged 18 to 65 with hyperthyroidism were newly diagnosed, with duration under 2 months. Amplified TCR beta CDR3 regions derived from RNA transcripts. HTBI primers were the set used in a first-round RT-PCR of the TCR CDR3. In TCRdb, the multiplex PCR reads were re-called with MiXCR into one record per CDR3 protein. The sample holds some 180,000 distinct CDR3 sequences, around 16% seen once. J was trimmed by 0 bases and V by 4 bases; bases with no gene match: 5. The CDR3 spans 14 residues. Germline V CDR1 and CDR2: DFQATT, SNEGSKA (reference sequence).

The rearrangement links TRBV20-1 to TRBJ2-5, with 7 positions matching TRBD1. Source material: blood. The TCR was taken from a woman in her forties or fifties with Graves' hyperthyroidism. CDR3 in amino acids: CSAMTGINQETQYF. The CDR3 DNA is TGCAGTGCTATGACAGGGATCAACCAAGAGACCCAGTACTTC.